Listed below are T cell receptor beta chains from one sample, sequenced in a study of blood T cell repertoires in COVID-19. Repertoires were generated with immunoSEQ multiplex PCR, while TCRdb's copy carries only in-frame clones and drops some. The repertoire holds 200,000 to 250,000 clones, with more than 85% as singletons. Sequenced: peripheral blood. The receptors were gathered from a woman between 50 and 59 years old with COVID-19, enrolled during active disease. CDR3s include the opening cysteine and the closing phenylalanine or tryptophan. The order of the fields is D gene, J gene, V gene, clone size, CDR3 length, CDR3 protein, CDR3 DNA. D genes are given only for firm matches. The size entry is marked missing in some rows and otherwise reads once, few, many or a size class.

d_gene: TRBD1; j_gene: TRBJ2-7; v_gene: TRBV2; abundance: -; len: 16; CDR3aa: CASRQLRDSPKAEQYF; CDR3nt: TGTGCCAGCAGACAACTCCGGGACAGCCCCAAAGCGGAGCAGTACTTC
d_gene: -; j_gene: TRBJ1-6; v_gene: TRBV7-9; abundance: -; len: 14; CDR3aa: CASSFGAGNSPLHF; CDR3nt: TGTGCCAGCAGCTTTGGGGCAGGGAATTCACCCCTCCACTTT
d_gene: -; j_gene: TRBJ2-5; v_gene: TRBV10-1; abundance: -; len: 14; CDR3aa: CASNPGPDQETQYF; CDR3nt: TGCGCCAGCAACCCAGGTCCGGATCAAGAGACCCAGTACTTC
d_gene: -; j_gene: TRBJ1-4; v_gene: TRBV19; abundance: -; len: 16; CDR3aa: CASKPGGGRTNEKLFF; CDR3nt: TGTGCCAGCAAGCCAGGCGGGGGTCGAACTAATGAAAAACTGTTTTTT
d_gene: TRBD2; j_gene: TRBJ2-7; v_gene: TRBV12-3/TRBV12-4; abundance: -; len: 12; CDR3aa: CASSPSGGEQYF; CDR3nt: TGTGCCAGCAGCCCTAGCGGGGGGGAGCAGTACTTC
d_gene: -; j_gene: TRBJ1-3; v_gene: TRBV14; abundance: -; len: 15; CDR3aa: CASSQGRYSGNTIYF; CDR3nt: TGTGCCAGCAGCCAAGGCCGGTACTCTGGAAACACCATATATTTT
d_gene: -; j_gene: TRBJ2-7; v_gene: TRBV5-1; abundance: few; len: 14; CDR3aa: CASSPRDTPGEQYF; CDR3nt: TGCGCCAGCAGCCCCCGGGACACCCCTGGGGAGCAGTACTTC
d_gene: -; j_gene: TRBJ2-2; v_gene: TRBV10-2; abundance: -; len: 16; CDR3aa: CASSEPWTVNTGELFF; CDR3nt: TGCGCCAGCAGTGAGCCTTGGACAGTTAACACCGGGGAGCTGTTTTTT
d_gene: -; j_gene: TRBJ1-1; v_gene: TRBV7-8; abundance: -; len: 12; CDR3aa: CASSPLTGWAFF; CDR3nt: TGTGCCAGCAGCCCACTGACGGGTTGGGCTTTCTTT
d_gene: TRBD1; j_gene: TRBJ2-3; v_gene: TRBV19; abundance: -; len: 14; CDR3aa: CASSMDRGLDTQYF; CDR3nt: TGTGCCAGTAGTATGGACAGGGGGCTAGATACGCAGTATTTT
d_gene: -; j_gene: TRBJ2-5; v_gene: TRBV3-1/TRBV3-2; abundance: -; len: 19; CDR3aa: CASSLRRLLRKVPVETQYF; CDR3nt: TGTGCCAGCAGCCTAAGGAGACTTTTAAGGAAAGTGCCGGTCGAGACCCAGTACTTC
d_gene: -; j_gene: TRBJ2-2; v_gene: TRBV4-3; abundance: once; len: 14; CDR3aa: CASSQLLRTGELFF; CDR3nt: TGCGCCAGCAGCCAACTGCTGCGTACCGGGGAGCTGTTTTTT
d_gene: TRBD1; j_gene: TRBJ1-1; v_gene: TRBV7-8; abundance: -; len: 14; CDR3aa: CASGAGGRRTEAFF; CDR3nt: TGTGCCAGCGGGGCAGGGGGCCGGAGAACTGAAGCTTTCTTT
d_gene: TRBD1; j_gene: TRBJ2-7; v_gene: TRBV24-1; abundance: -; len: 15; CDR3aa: CATSDLNRGVYEQYF; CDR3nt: TGTGCCACCAGTGATTTAAACAGGGGAGTCTACGAGCAGTACTTC
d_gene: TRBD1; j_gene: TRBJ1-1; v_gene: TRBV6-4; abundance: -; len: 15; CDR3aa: CASSDSSGQGFRAFF; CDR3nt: TGTGCCAGCAGTGATTCATCGGGACAGGGTTTTCGGGCTTTCTTT
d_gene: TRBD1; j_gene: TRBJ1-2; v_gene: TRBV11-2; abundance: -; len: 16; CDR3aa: CASSFGTGPLIYGYTF; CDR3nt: TGTGCCAGCAGCTTTGGGACAGGGCCTCTCATCTATGGCTACACCTTC
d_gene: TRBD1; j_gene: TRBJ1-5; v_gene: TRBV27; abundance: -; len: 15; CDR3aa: CASASGTGGGQPQHF; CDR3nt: TGTGCCAGCGCTTCCGGGACAGGGGGCGGTCAGCCCCAGCATTTT
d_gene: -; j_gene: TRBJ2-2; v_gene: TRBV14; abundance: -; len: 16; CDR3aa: CASSSPGASGSGELFF; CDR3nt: TGTGCCAGCAGCAGTCCGGGAGCCTCGGGGTCCGGGGAGCTGTTTTTT
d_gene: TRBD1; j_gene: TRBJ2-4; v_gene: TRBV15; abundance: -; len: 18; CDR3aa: CATSRRFGQGDAKNIQYF; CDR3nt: TGTGCCACCAGCAGACGATTCGGACAGGGGGATGCCAAAAACATTCAGTACTTC
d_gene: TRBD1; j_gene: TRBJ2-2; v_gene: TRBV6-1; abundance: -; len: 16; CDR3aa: CASSDLYRGPTGELFF; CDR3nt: TGTGCCAGCAGTGACTTGTACAGGGGGCCGACCGGGGAGCTGTTTTTT
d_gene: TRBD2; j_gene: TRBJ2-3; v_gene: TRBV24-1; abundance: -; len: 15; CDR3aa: CATSVGGGEADTQYF; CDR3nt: TGTGCCACCAGTGTTGGGGGAGGGGAAGCAGATACGCAGTATTTT
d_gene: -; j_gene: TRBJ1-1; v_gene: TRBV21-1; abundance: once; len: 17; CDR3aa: CASSKARQNLGRTEAFF; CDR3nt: TGTGCCAGCAGCAAAGCCCGACAGAACCTGGGTAGGACTGAAGCTTTCTTT
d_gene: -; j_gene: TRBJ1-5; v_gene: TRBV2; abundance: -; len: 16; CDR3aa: CASSETRGGGHQPQHF; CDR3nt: TGTGCCAGCAGTGAAACCCGGGGGGGAGGGCATCAGCCCCAGCATTTT
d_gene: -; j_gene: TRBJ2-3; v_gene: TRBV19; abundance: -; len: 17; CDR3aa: CASSIFGSRSSTDTQYF; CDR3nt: TGTGCCAGTAGTATATTTGGGAGTCGCTCTAGCACAGATACGCAGTATTTT
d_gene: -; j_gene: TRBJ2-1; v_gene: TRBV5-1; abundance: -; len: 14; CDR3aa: CASSLGGGVNEQFF; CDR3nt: TGCGCCAGCAGCTTAGGTGGCGGAGTGAATGAGCAGTTCTTC
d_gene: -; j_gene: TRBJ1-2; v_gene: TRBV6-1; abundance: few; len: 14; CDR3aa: CASSEGEAGYGYTF; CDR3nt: TGTGCCAGCAGTGAGGGGGAAGCGGGCTATGGCTACACCTTC
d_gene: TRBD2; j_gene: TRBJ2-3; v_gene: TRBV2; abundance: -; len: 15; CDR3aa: CASRPLRGGLDAQYF; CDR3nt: TGTGCCAGCAGGCCCCTGCGGGGGGGATTGGATGCGCAGTATTTT
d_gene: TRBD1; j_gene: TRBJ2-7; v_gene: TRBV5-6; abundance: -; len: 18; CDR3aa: CASSLTRLRTGGLDEQYF; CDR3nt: TGTGCCAGCAGCTTGACACGGCTTAGGACAGGGGGCCTAGACGAGCAGTACTTC
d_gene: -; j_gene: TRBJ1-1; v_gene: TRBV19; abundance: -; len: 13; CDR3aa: CASGRGGNSGAFF; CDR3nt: TGTGCCAGCGGAAGGGGGGGGAATAGTGGAGCTTTCTTT
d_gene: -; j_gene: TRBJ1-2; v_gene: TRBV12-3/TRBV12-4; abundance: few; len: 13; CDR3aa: CASSLGPYYGYTF; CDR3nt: TGTGCCAGCAGTTTAGGGCCATACTATGGCTACACCTTC
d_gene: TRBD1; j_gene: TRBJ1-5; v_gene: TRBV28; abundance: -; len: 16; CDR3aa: CASRHNPGQGGQPQHF; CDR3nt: TGTGCCAGCAGGCATAACCCGGGACAGGGAGGTCAGCCCCAGCATTTT
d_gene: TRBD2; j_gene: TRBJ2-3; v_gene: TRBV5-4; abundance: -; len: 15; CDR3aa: CASSFTSGISDTQYF; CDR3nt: TGTGCCAGCAGCTTCACTAGCGGTATCTCAGATACGCAGTATTTT
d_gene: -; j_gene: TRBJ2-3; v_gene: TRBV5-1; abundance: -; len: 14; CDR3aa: CASSLADRADTQYF; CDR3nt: TGCGCCAGCAGCTTGGCCGATCGAGCGGATACGCAGTATTTT
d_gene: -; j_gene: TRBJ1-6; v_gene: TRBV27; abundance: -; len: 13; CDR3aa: CASDRLENSPLHF; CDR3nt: TGTGCCAGCGACAGGTTGGAAAATTCACCCCTCCACTTT
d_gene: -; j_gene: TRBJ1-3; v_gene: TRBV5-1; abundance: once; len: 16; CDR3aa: CASSLLTASSGNTIYF; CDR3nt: TGCGCCAGCAGCTTGCTAACAGCCTCCTCTGGAAACACCATATATTTT
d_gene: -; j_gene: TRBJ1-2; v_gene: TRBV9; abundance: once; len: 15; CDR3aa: CASSVVGATSYGYTF; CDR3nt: TGTGCCAGCAGCGTAGTGGGAGCCACTTCCTATGGCTACACCTTC
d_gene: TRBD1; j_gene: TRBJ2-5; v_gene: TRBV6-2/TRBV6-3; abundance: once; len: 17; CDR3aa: CASSYTTGTGMGETQYF; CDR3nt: TGTGCCAGCAGTTACACGACCGGGACAGGGATGGGAGAGACCCAGTACTTC
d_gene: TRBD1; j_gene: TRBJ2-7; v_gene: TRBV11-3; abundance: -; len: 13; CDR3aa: CASRDRVSYEQYF; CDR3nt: TGTGCCAGCAGGGACAGGGTGTCCTACGAGCAGTACTTC
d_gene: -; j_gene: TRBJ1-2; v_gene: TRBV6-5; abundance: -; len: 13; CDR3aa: CVSVPTGFYGYTF; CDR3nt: TGTGTCAGCGTCCCCACAGGGTTCTATGGCTACACCTTC
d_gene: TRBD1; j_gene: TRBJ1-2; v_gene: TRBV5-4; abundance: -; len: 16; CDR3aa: CASSTDRGQVDYGYTF; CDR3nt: TGTGCCAGCAGCACTGACAGGGGGCAAGTCGACTATGGCTACACCTTC